One sample yielded the 32 T cell receptor beta chains listed below, sequenced in a study of PD-1 blockade in classical Hodgkin lymphoma. Produced via immunoSEQ multiplex PCR; TCRdb's table is partial and in-frame only. The sample carries roughly 56,000 clones, around 90% recorded once. All patients relapsed after autologous stem cell transplantation, and brentuximab vedotin exposure varied. This specimen was peripheral blood mononuclear cells (PBMCs), taken before the second cycle of nivolumab. These receptors all stem from a human donor with classical Hodgkin lymphoma.

This chain connects TRBV27 to TRBJ2-2; D is undetermined. The CDR3 runs 18 residues. CDR1 and CDR2 (germline): MNHEY, SMNVEV (reference sequence). V was trimmed by 6 bases and J by 7 bases, leaving 27 bases between them. The CDR3 DNA follows: TGTGCCAGCAGCCTACGGGTCGAGCAGTGGGTCTCAGGCGGGGAGCTGTTTTTT. It encodes CASSLRVEQWVSGGELFF.

V gene TRBV4-2 combines with J gene TRBJ2-7; TRBD1 agrees at 8 bases. The CDR3 is 16 amino acids. J lost 5 bases, V lost 0 bases, and 9 bases had no gene match. CDR1 and CDR2 from the germline V gene are LGHNA and YNFKEQ. Here the CDR3 DNA reads TGTGCCAGCAGCCAAGAGGGGTCAGGGGGCTACCACGAGCAGTACTTC. It encodes CASSQEGSGGYHEQYF.

The chain couples TRBV2 to TRBJ2-7; D is possibly TRBD1 (6 bases). CDR1 and CDR2 (germline): SNHLY, FYNNEI. This CDR3 region has 15 residues. Between the trimmed V and J ends, which lost 7 bases and 6 bases, there was a span of 22 bases. As DNA, the CDR3 is TGTGCCAGCAAAAGCCTGATAGCAGGGGTAAGCGAGCAGTACTTC. Translation gives CASKSLIAGVSEQYF.

The chain uses TRBV5-1 and TRBJ1-2; D perhaps matches TRBD1 (6 bases). The V and J ends lost 0 bases and 6 bases respectively, with 9 bases between them. The germline gives CDR1 SGHRS, CDR2 YFSETQ. The CDR3 contains 13 residues. The CDR3 is CASSLGRGDGYTF. In DNA form, the CDR3 reads TGCGCCAGCAGCTTGGGCAGGGGCGATGGCTACACCTTC.

The gene calls are TRBV28 and TRBJ2-1; D gene uncertain. CDR1 is MDHEN and CDR2 is SYDVKM in the germline V gene. The CDR3 is 12 amino acids. V was cut by 0 bases and J by 8 bases, with 5 bases left in between. The CDR3: CASSLWGYEQFF. The CDR3 nucleotides read TGTGCCAGCAGTTTATGGGGGTATGAGCAGTTCTTC.

The chain is built from TRBV6-6 and TRBJ1-5; 10 bases fit TRBD1. CDR3 length: 16 residues. Trimming at V came to 2 bases and at J to 6 bases, leaving 7 bases not matched to a gene. CDR1 is MNHNY, CDR2 SVGAGI, per germline (reference sequence). In nucleotides, the CDR3 is TGTGCCAGCAGTTACACCGGACAGGGGGTTTTTCAGCCCCAGCATTTT. This gives the protein CASSYTGQGVFQPQHF.

This clone was detected only a few times. The V call is TRBV5-1, the J call TRBJ1-4, with D maybe TRBD1 (5 bases). Trimming stripped 5 bases from V and 4 bases from J, with 15 bases between. The length of the CDR3 is 15 residues. The germline gives CDR1 SGHRS, CDR2 YFSETQ. The CDR3 region is CASSQLGTDNEKLFF. The CDR3 DNA follows: TGCGCCAGCAGTCAACTCGGGACGGATAATGAAAAACTGTTTTTT.

Note on this clone: This specimen includes other DNA sequences encoding the same CDR3. The chain recombines TRBV28 with TRBJ1-2, with 8 bases aligning to TRBD1. Losses at the gene ends were 6 bases for V and 8 bases for J; bases not matched to a gene: 8. The CDR3 runs 13 residues. The germline V gene has CDR1 MDHEN and CDR2 SYDVKM. In DNA, the CDR3 is TGTGCCAGCAGCTCCCAGGGGGCGGGGGGCTACACCTTC. Residues: CASSSQGAGGYTF.

V usage is TRBV10-1 and J usage is TRBJ2-7; D not certain. V lost 0 bases and J lost 5, with 11 bases in between. This CDR3 is 14 amino acids long. Germline V CDR1 and CDR2: WNHNN, SYGVQD (reference sequence). CDR3: CASSESPQTDEQYF. The CDR3 DNA sequence: TGCGCCAGCAGTGAGTCTCCACAGACGGACGAGCAGTACTTC.

V gene TRBV7-6 combines with J gene TRBJ1-5; D not certain. Germline values: CDR1 SGHVS, CDR2 FNYEAQ. The CDR3 runs to 13 residues. Trimming took 5 bases from V and 4 from J, leaving 9 bases between them. CDR3 region: CASSPLRNQPQHF. CDR3 DNA sequence: TGTGCCAGCAGCCCCTTAAGGAATCAGCCCCAGCATTTT.

The V gene is TRBV19, the J gene TRBJ2-7; 9 bases are a match to TRBD2. V lost 3 bases and J lost 2; bases outside the gene matches: 2. The CDR3 spans 14 residues. Germline V gene sequence: CDR1 LNHDA, CDR2 SQIVND (reference sequence). Written as DNA, the CDR3 is TGTGCCAGTAGTATCCGCGGGGGGGCCTACGAGCAGTACTTC. Protein sequence: CASSIRGGAYEQYF.

The chain recombines TRBV19 with TRBJ1-2; TRBD1 might be the D (5 bases). V lost 5 bases and J 6 bases, leaving 19 bases between the germline ends. The V gene's germline CDR1 is LNHDA and CDR2 SQIVND (reference sequence). CDR3 length: 15 amino acids. DNA of the CDR3: TGTGCCAGTAGTGGTAGGGGTCAGGGCTCGGATGGCTACACCTTC. It codes for CASSGRGQGSDGYTF.

The chain recombines TRBV6-6 with TRBJ2-2; TRBD1 or TRBD2 may be the D gene (5 bases each). The length of the CDR3 is 15 residues. Germline V gives CDR1 MNHNY, CDR2 SVGAGI (reference sequence). V lost 7 bases to trimming and J lost 6 bases, with 18 bases between them. The CDR3 loop reads CASTPSGGGAGELFF. CDR3 DNA: TGTGCCAGCACTCCTTCGGGTGGGGGTGCCGGGGAGCTGTTTTTT.

CDR3 region: CASSLSGQAQQYF. In DNA, the CDR3 is TGTGCCAGCAGCTTATCCGGACAGGCCCAGCAGTACTTC. The rearrangement links TRBV7-8 to TRBJ2-7; 7 bases are shared with TRBD1. CDR1 SGHVS and CDR2 FQNEAQ come from the germline V gene. The CDR3 is 13 residues long. V dropped 2 bases and J dropped 8; count of bases not matched to a gene: 6.

The chain joins TRBV15 to TRBJ2-1, with TRBD2 identical over 7 bases. Per the germline V gene, CDR1 is LNHNV and CDR2 is YYDKDF (reference sequence). V lost 2 bases, J lost 2 bases, and 3 bases stayed unmatched. The CDR3 is made up of 15 amino acids. CDR3 in amino acids: CATSRPGTTYNEQFF. CDR3 DNA sequence: TGTGCCACCAGCAGACCCGGGACTACCTACAATGAGCAGTTCTTC. Together with reference TRBV15 and TRBJ2-1, the CDR3 gives the full variable domain: DAMVIQNPRYQVTQFGKPVTLSCSQTLNHNVMYWYQQKSSQAPKLLFHYYDKDFNNEADTPDNFQSRRPNTSFCFLDIRSPGLGDTAMYLCATSRPGTTYNEQFFGPGTRLTVL.

The chain joins TRBV11-2 to TRBJ2-7, with 10 positions matching TRBD2. The CDR3 length is 15 residues. V lost 5 bases to trimming and J lost 3 bases; unmatched junction nucleotides: 7. Germline lookup yields CDR1 SGHAT and CDR2 FQNNGV. The CDR3 bases are TGTGCCAGCAGCCCCCAGCGGGGGGGATACTACGAGCAGTACTTC. Protein product: CASSPQRGGYYEQYF.

V is TRBV6-1 and J is TRBJ1-1; D is ambiguous. This CDR3 has 14 amino acids. The ends were cut back, 4 bases at V and 4 bases at J, with 13 bases in the middle. Germline V gene lookup returns CDR1 MNHNS and CDR2 SASEGT. CDR3 in DNA: TGTGCCAGCAGTGCCCAAGGAGGGTTCACTGAAGCTTTCTTT. Amino acid sequence: CASSAQGGFTEAFF.

The chain recombines TRBV6-5 with TRBJ2-5; TRBD1 or TRBD2 may be the D gene (6 bases each). The J call could be wrong; TRBJ2-7 is a better fit for the DNA end. The CDR3 spans 16 residues. Germline V gene sequence: CDR1 MNHEY, CDR2 SVGAGI. The CDR3 here is CASSYTGRGPRGEQYF. CDR3 nucleotide sequence: TGTGCCAGCAGTTACACCGGCCGGGGGCCCCGGGGCGAGCAGTACTTC.

The V call is TRBV6-5, the J call TRBJ2-5; 10 nucleotides align to TRBD2. Trimming took 5 bases from V and 4 from J; bases not matched to a gene: 4. The CDR3 runs to 14 residues. CDR1 and CDR2 from the germline V gene are MNHEY and SVGAGI. CDR3: CASSSRLAGETQYF. As DNA, the CDR3 is TGTGCCAGCAGTAGCAGACTAGCGGGAGAGACCCAGTACTTC.

The gene calls are TRBV7-9 and TRBJ1-5; no clear D gene. The length of the CDR3 is 12 residues. Germline V CDR1 and CDR2: SEHNR, FQNEAQ (reference sequence). The V end lost 1 base, the J end lost 9 bases, and 7 bases lay between the germline ends. CDR3 bases: TGTGCCAGCAGCTTAGACCCAGGGCCCCAGCATTTT. Encoded protein: CASSLDPGPQHF.

This sequence joins TRBV7-8 and TRBJ2-7, with TRBD2 matching over 12 bases. Per the germline V gene, CDR1 is SGHVS and CDR2 is FQNEAQ. CDR3 length: 14 amino acids. Trimming cost V 5 bases and J 6 bases; bases outside gene matches: 5. CDR3 sequence reads: CASSPLAGGVEQYF. DNA for the CDR3: TGTGCCAGCAGCCCACTAGCGGGGGGAGTCGAGCAGTACTTC.

This clone appeared a single time. The V gene is TRBV7-3, the J gene TRBJ2-1; 9 bases map to TRBD2. This CDR3 comprises 16 residues. J lost 7 bases, V lost 1 base, and 8 bases had no gene match. CDR1 SGHTA and CDR2 FQGTGA come from the germline V gene. In DNA, the CDR3 is TGTGCCAGCAGCTTAAACTTAGCGGGGGCCTCAAATGAGCAGTTCTTC. This sequence encodes CASSLNLAGASNEQFF.

The chain carries TRBV4-1 and TRBJ1-2; 8 positions match TRBD1. Germline lookup yields CDR1 MGHRA and CDR2 YSYEKL. This CDR3 region has 15 residues. The junction had 1 base not matched to a gene; V was cut back by 1 base and J by 0 bases. CDR3 region: CASSQADRANYGYTF. In nucleotides, the CDR3 is TGCGCCAGCAGCCAAGCGGACAGGGCTAACTATGGCTACACCTTC.

V is TRBV11-3 and J is TRBJ2-7; TRBD1 might be the D (6 bases). Germline values: CDR1 SGHNT, CDR2 YENEEA. V was trimmed by 5 bases and J by 0 bases, leaving 17 bases between them. The CDR3 is made up of 16 amino acids. CDR3 region: CASSALQGSTSYEQYF. CDR3 sequence (DNA): TGTGCCAGCAGCGCACTACAGGGAAGTACCTCCTACGAGCAGTACTTC.

The CDR3 bases are TGCGCCAGCAGCCAAGACCGGACGAACACTGAAGCTTTCTTT. Its protein product is CASSQDRTNTEAFF. The chain employs TRBV4-1 and TRBJ1-1; D remains unclear. Between the trimmed V and J ends, which lost 0 bases and 1 base, there was a span of 6 bases. This CDR3 region has 14 residues. Per germline, CDR1 MGHRA and CDR2 YSYEKL.

The CDR3 region is CASTGYTSPSDLSTSYNEQFF. DNA for the CDR3: TGTGCCAGCACTGGGTATACCTCCCCCAGCGACCTTTCTACCTCCTACAATGAGCAGTTCTTC. The chain carries TRBV2 and TRBJ2-1; D is undetermined. The CDR3 covers 21 residues. Germline CDR1 is SNHLY and CDR2 is FYNNEI. The V and J ends lost 7 bases and 0 bases respectively, with 31 bases between them.

V usage is TRBV7-2 and J usage is TRBJ1-6; no clear D gene. The CDR3 length is 14 residues. The germline V gene has CDR1 SGHTA and CDR2 FQGNSA. Deletions cut 1 base from V and 3 bases from J, with 4 bases between. CDR3 DNA: TGTGCCAGCAGCTTAGTGATCTATAATTCACCCCTCCACTTT. As protein: CASSLVIYNSPLHF.

CDR3: CASSLVPTTWSSYNEQFF. The CDR3 DNA sequence: TGCGCCAGCAGCTTGGTCCCTACTACCTGGAGCTCCTACAATGAGCAGTTCTTC. This chain links TRBV5-1 with TRBJ2-1; D is unclear. Germline V CDR1 and CDR2: SGHRS, YFSETQ. The CDR3 length is 18 residues. The ends were cut back, 0 bases at V and 0 bases at J, with 16 bases in the middle.

The gene calls are TRBV7-9 and TRBJ2-2; D uncertain. This CDR3 is built from 12 residues. Trimming shortened V by 8 bases and J by 2 bases, and 6 bases separated the two germline ends. CDR1 SEHNR and CDR2 FQNEAQ come from the germline V gene (reference sequence). CDR3 sequence: CASGYNTGELFF. The CDR3 nucleotides are TGTGCCAGCGGGTATAACACCGGGGAGCTGTTTTTT.

The chain has TRBV13 and TRBJ2-4, with a weak D call TRBD2 (6 bases). Germline V gene sequence: CDR1 PRHDT, CDR2 FYEKMQ (reference sequence). V lost 5 bases, J lost 0 bases, and 26 bases lay in between. The CDR3 has 20 amino acids. Here the CDR3 DNA reads TGTGCCAGCAGCCTTAGATGGCTGGGAGGCGACCCCTTAGCCAAAAACATTCAGTACTTC. This codes for CASSLRWLGGDPLAKNIQYF.

The rearrangement joins TRBV5-1 to TRBJ1-4; D is ambiguous. The V end lost 4 bases, the J end lost 0 bases, and 13 bases lay between the germline ends. Germline V lookup: CDR1 SGHRS, CDR2 YFSETQ. The CDR3 is 16 amino acids. This chain's CDR3 is CASSGRTETTNEKLFF. CDR3 in DNA: TGCGCCAGCAGCGGGAGAACAGAGACAACTAATGAAAAACTGTTTTTT. The full variable domain, rest sourced from reference TRBV5-1 and TRBJ1-4, is KAGVTQTPRYLIKTRGQQVTLSCSPISGHRSVSWYQQTPGQGLQFLFEYFSETQRNKGNFPGRFSGRQFSNSRSEMNVSTLELGDSALYLCASSGRTETTNEKLFFGSGTQLSVL.

V is TRBV11-2 and J is TRBJ2-2; 8 nucleotides match TRBD1. Germline V gene sequence: CDR1 SGHAT, CDR2 FQNNGV. V dropped 4 bases and J dropped 6; count of bases not matched to a gene: 4. The CDR3 runs 14 residues. CDR3 residues: CASSSTQGAGELFF. The CDR3 DNA sequence: TGTGCCAGCAGCTCAACACAGGGGGCCGGGGAGCTGTTTTTT. Full variable domain (remainder filled in from reference TRBV11-2 and TRBJ2-2): EAGVAQSPRYKIIEKRQSVAFWCNPISGHATLYWYQQILGQGPKLLIQFQNNGVVDDSQLPKDRFSAERLKGVDSTLKIQPAKLEDSAVYLCASSSTQGAGELFFGEGSRLTVL.